This passage covers 23 T cell receptor beta chains from one sample sequenced in a study of T cells in women clearing cervical HPV infection. Sequencing was performed with immunoSEQ multiplex PCR; in TCRdb, only in-frame clones are kept and a portion is missing. The table gives more than 25,000 clones; the top ten clones make up around 3.5% of it. The sample was blood buffy coat. These receptors originate from a woman between 18 and 70 years old with a cervical HPV16 infection that either progressed to CIN3+ or cleared (not recorded which).

Note on this clone: Read coverage stops 3 residues before the CDR3 terminus; the germline J gene supplies the remainder. This chain links TRBV20-1 with TRBJ2-7; 12 bases line up with TRBD2. Trimming removed 3 bases from V and 4 bases from J; junction bases left unmatched: 7. Germline-derived CDR1 and CDR2 are DFQATT and SNEGSKA (reference sequence). The CDR3 is made up of 15 amino acids. The covered CDR3 bases are TGCAGTGCTAGGACTAGCGGGGGAAATCTTTACGAG. Its protein product is CSARTSGGNLYE. The full CDR3 sequence reads CSARTSGGNLYEQYF.

As concerns this clone: The sequenced fragment ends 3 residues before the CDR3 boundary, so the rest is inferred from the germline J gene. V usage is TRBV7-3 and J usage is TRBJ2-1, with D possibly matching TRBD2 (6 bases). The CDR3 has 14 residues. Trimming took 5 bases from V and 9 from J, leaving 17 bases between them. The germline V gene has CDR1 SGHTA and CDR2 FQGTGA. The CDR3 region is CASSRPGASAEQFF. CDR3 DNA, as far as it was read: TGTGCCAGCAGCCGTCCCGGGGCTAGCGCTGAG.

The CDR3 loop reads CASSRDSDYNEQFF. The sequenced CDR3 bases are TGTGCCAGCAGCCGGGACTCAGACTACAATGAG. The chain uses TRBV7-2 and TRBJ2-1; TRBD2 might be the D (6 bases). The read stops 3 residues short of the end of the CDR3; the missing end is completed from the germline J gene. Trimming removed 5 bases at V and 3 bases at J, with 11 bases between. The CDR3 totals 14 residues. Germline V gene data show CDR1 as SGHTA and CDR2 as FQGNSA. Full variable domain (remainder filled in from reference TRBV7-2 and TRBJ2-1): GAGVSQSPSNKVTEKGKDVELRCDPISGHTALYWYRQSLGQGLEFLIYFQGNSAPDKSGLPSDRFSAERTGGSVSTLTIQRTQQEDSAVYLCASSRDSDYNEQFFGPGTRLTVL.

Details on this clone: The CDR3 end falls 3 residues outside the read, so it is completed with the germline J gene. The rearrangement links TRBV6-1 to TRBJ1-4; 7 bases line up with TRBD1. V was clipped by 4 bases and J by 7 bases; unmatched bases: 3. The CDR3 is made up of 13 amino acids. Germline loops: CDR1 MNHNS, CDR2 SASEGT. Here the CDR3 reads CASSGQGPEKLFF. The part of the CDR3 DNA that was read is TGTGCCAGCAGTGGACAGGGACCTGAAAAA.

In regard to this clone: Coverage ceases 3 residues before the CDR3 finishes, and the germline J gene fills in the end. The chain has TRBV20-1 and TRBJ1-2; TRBD1 might be the D (6 bases). Trimming left V 0 bases short and J 0 bases short, with 20 bases between. CDR1 and CDR2 (germline): DFQATT, SNEGSKA (reference sequence). CDR3 length equals 18 residues. Partial CDR3 DNA: TGCAGTGCTAGAGAAGGGGGGGGCCGTAGGCTTACTAACTATGGC. This gives the protein CSAREGGGRRLTNYG. The entire CDR3 is CSAREGGGRRLTNYGYTF.

A remark on this clone: The CDR3 end is not reached by the read, which stops 3 residues before it; the germline J gene fills it in. The chain uses TRBV18 and TRBJ1-3; possible D gene TRBD1, 6 bases. There are 16 residues in the CDR3. CDR1 is KGHSH, CDR2 LQKENI, per germline. V lost 3 bases and J 0 bases, leaving 12 bases between the germline ends. CDR3 residues: CASSPGQFPSGNTIYF. CDR3 DNA (partial): TGTGCCAGCTCACCTGGACAGTTCCCCTCTGGAAACACC.

In the case of this clone: The read ends 3 residues before the CDR3 terminus; that terminus is restored from the germline J gene. The chain has TRBV5-1 and TRBJ2-2; TRBD2 matches 10 bases. Per the germline V gene, CDR1 is SGHRS and CDR2 is YFSETQ. J lost 1 base, V lost 1 base, and 4 bases had no gene match. CDR3 size: 17 residues. CDR3 DNA, as far as it was read: TGCGCCAGCAGCTTGCGATCTAGCGGGGGGAACACCGGGGAG. Translation: CASSLRSSGGNTGE. The CDR3 in full is CASSLRSSGGNTGELFF. Full variable domain (missing parts from reference TRBV5-1 and TRBJ2-2): KAGVTQTPRYLIKTRGQQVTLSCSPISGHRSVSWYQQTPGQGLQFLFEYFSETQRNKGNFPGRFSGRQFSNSRSEMNVSTLELGDSALYLCASSLRSSGGNTGELFFGEGSRLTVL.

As regards this clone: The CDR3 goes on 3 residues after the read ends, and that part is filled in from the germline J gene. The chain employs TRBV7-2 and TRBJ2-1; TRBD2 matches at 12 bases. The length of the CDR3 is 13 residues. Germline V gene sequence: CDR1 SGHTA, CDR2 FQGNSA. V was pared by 6 bases and J by 9 bases, with 3 bases of the junction left unmatched. The CDR3 DNA, read in part, is TGTGCCAGCAGGTCTAGCGGGGGGGCTGAG. Translation: CASRSSGGAE. The full CDR3 reads CASRSSGGAEQFF.

The sequenced part of the CDR3 DNA is TGTGCCAGCAGCTTAGCCGGGACTAGGGGGGATACC. Translating it yields CASSLAGTRGDT. The whole CDR3 reads CASSLAGTRGDTYTF. J is TRBJ1-2 and V is TRBV7-9, with D possibly TRBD1 on 6 matching bases. With the read ending 3 residues before the CDR3 end, the germline J gene is used to fill in that end. Germline V gene data show CDR1 as SEHNR and CDR2 as FQNEAQ (reference sequence). The CDR3 covers 15 residues.

A note on this clone: The read falls 3 residues short of the CDR3 end, and the missing part is taken from the germline J gene. The chain couples TRBV16 to TRBJ1-1; D not certain. From germline, CDR1 is KGHSY and CDR2 FQNENV. The CDR3 extends over 13 amino acids. The CDR3 protein is CASSQSSEREAFF. Partial CDR3 DNA: TGTGCCAGCAGCCAAAGCAGCGAGAGGGAA.

As for this clone: The read comes to an end 3 residues before the CDR3 does, leaving the germline J gene to fill in the end. The chain joins TRBV12-3 or TRBV12-4 to TRBJ1-1; D gene uncertain. CDR3 length: 12 residues. The CDR3 here is CASSFGGPEAFF. Incomplete CDR3 DNA: TGTGCCAGCAGTTTCGGCGGTCCAGAA.

For this clone: Germline is not matched at one junction end, which may reflect a read error. With the read ending 3 residues before the CDR3 end, the germline J gene is used to fill in that end. V usage is TRBV7-9 and J usage is TRBJ1-5, with a tentative D call TRBD1 (5 bases). The CDR3 spans 14 residues. Germline CDR1 SEHNR, CDR2 FQNEAQ (reference sequence). This CDR3 is CSSSLQDLGQPQHF. The CDR3 bases that were read are TGTTCCAGCAGCTTACAGGATTTAGGCCAGCCC.

Turning to this clone: The observed sequence ends 3 residues before the CDR3 terminus, with the missing tail filled in from the germline J gene. The chain has TRBV10-3 and TRBJ2-1, with 10 bases that match TRBD2. Unmatched junction bases numbered 10, after V lost 0 bases and J lost 5 bases. CDR1 and CDR2 (germline): ENHRY, SYGVKD. The CDR3 contains 18 residues. The sequenced CDR3 bases are TGTGCCATCAGTGAGTCGCGTCTGGGTCTAGCGGGGGACAATGAG. It codes for CAISESRLGLAGDNE. The CDR3 as a whole reads CAISESRLGLAGDNEQFF.

As to this clone: Read sequence stops 3 residues before the CDR3 end, and the germline J gene provides the missing end. The genes are TRBV19 and TRBJ1-6; D uncertain. The V gene's germline CDR1 is LNHDA and CDR2 SQIVND (reference sequence). V lost 7 bases, J lost 0 bases, and 10 bases lay in between. The CDR3 length is 15 residues. This CDR3 is CASTGNPSYNSPLHF. CDR3 DNA, as far as it was read: TGTGCCAGTACGGGGAACCCCTCCTATAATTCACCC.

With regard to this clone: The CDR3 extends 3 residues past the end of the read, so its final part is completed from the germline J gene. The rearrangement uses TRBV7-3 and TRBJ2-5; 7 bases are a match to TRBD2. This CDR3 is 15 amino acids long. Germline assignment: CDR1 SGHTA and CDR2 FQGTGA. CDR3 in amino acids: CASSPSGARGDTQYF. The covered CDR3 bases are TGTGCCAGCAGCCCGAGCGGGGCGAGGGGTGATACC.

Points on this clone: The CDR3 end is not reached by the read, which stops 3 residues before it; the germline J gene fills it in. The gene calls are TRBV7-2 and TRBJ2-3; D is ambiguous. Per germline, CDR1 SGHTA and CDR2 FQGNSA. This CDR3 has 14 amino acids. The DNA read from the CDR3 is TGTGCCAGCAGCGCGGTCCTCCTTGATCAGCCG. Amino acids: CASSAVLLDQP. The whole CDR3 is CASSAVLLDQPQYF.

A note on this clone: With the read ending 3 residues before the CDR3 end, the germline J gene is used to fill in that end. The rearrangement joins TRBV19 to TRBJ1-5; TRBD1 is a possible D gene (5 bases). The CDR3 totals 15 residues. V was cut by 5 bases and J by 2 bases, with 13 bases left in between. Germline values: CDR1 LNHDA, CDR2 SQIVND (reference sequence). The sequenced CDR3 bases are TGTGCCAGTAGTTTTGGCGACAGAGGCAATCAGCCC. Amino acid sequence: CASSFGDRGNQP. The CDR3 reads in full as CASSFGDRGNQPQHF.

On this clone: The read ends 3 residues before the CDR3 terminus; that terminus is restored from the germline J gene. The chain is built from TRBV29-1 and TRBJ2-5; 8 positions agree with TRBD1. Per germline, CDR1 SQVTM and CDR2 ANQGSEA. Trimming took 8 bases from V and 4 from J; bases not matched to a gene: 6. This CDR3 is built from 12 residues. The sequenced CDR3 bases are TGCAGCCTACAGGGGGATCGAGAGACC. Protein product: CSLQGDRET. The whole CDR3 is CSLQGDRETQYF.

For this clone: The observed sequence ends 3 residues before the CDR3 terminus, with the missing tail filled in from the germline J gene. J is TRBJ1-1 and V is TRBV7-9, with 11 bases lining up with TRBD1. This CDR3 has 14 amino acids. Germline CDR1 SEHNR, CDR2 FQNEAQ (reference sequence). Germline trimming cut 3 bases from V and 6 bases from J; bases unmatched to any gene: 3. CDR3: CASSFGQGASEAFF. The DNA read from the CDR3 is TGTGCCAGCAGCTTTGGACAGGGGGCTTCTGAA. Using reference TRBV7-9 and TRBJ1-1 for the parts outside the CDR3, the full variable domain is DTGVSQNPRHKITKRGQNVTFRCDPISEHNRLYWYRQTLGQGPEFLTYFQNEAQLEKSRLLSDRFSAERPKGSFSTLEIQRTEQGDSAMYLCASSFGQGASEAFFGQGTRLTVV.

Concerning this clone: The sequenced fragment ends 3 residues before the CDR3 boundary, so the rest is inferred from the germline J gene. V usage is TRBV11-2 and J usage is TRBJ1-1, with TRBD1 matching over 8 bases. The CDR3 length is 15 residues. With V trimmed by 5 bases and J by 1 base, 6 bases remained unmatched. CDR1 is SGHAT and CDR2 is FQNNGV in the germline V gene. Here the CDR3 reads CASSLQGAGNTEAFF. CDR3 bases read: TGTGCCAGCAGCCTCCAGGGGGCAGGGAACACTGAA.

Comments on this clone: The sequenced fragment ends 3 residues before the CDR3 boundary, so the rest is inferred from the germline J gene. The chain joins TRBV12-5 to TRBJ1-1; D remains unclear. The V gene lost 8 bases and the J gene lost 3 bases, with 13 bases spanning the gap. Germline CDR1 reads LGHNT; CDR2 reads FRNRAP. This CDR3 is 13 amino acids long. Incomplete CDR3 DNA: TGTGCTAGTCAAACATTATCTGACACTGAA. Translation gives CASQTLSDTE. From start to end, the CDR3 is CASQTLSDTEAFF.

About this clone: The read falls 3 residues short of the CDR3 end, and the missing part is taken from the germline J gene. The chain uses TRBV12-3 or TRBV12-4 and TRBJ2-1, with TRBD2 matching over 7 bases. The CDR3 runs 15 residues. Unmatched junction bases numbered 6, after V lost 5 bases and J lost 2 bases. The DNA read from the CDR3 is TGTGCCAGCAGTGTTAGCGGGCTTACCTACAATGAG. Residues: CASSVSGLTYNE. The full CDR3 protein is CASSVSGLTYNEQFF.

Note on this clone: The read terminates 3 residues ahead of where the CDR3 ends, so the germline J gene completes it. The chain employs TRBV7-3 and TRBJ2-5; D gene unclear. Germline V gene data show CDR1 as SGHTA and CDR2 as FQGTGA. V lost 4 bases and J 4 bases, leaving 10 bases between the germline ends. The CDR3 spans 13 residues. The sequenced part of the CDR3 DNA is TGTGCCAGCAGCTATATTTCCGGAGAGACC. Its translation: CASSYISGET. The full CDR3 protein is CASSYISGETQYF.